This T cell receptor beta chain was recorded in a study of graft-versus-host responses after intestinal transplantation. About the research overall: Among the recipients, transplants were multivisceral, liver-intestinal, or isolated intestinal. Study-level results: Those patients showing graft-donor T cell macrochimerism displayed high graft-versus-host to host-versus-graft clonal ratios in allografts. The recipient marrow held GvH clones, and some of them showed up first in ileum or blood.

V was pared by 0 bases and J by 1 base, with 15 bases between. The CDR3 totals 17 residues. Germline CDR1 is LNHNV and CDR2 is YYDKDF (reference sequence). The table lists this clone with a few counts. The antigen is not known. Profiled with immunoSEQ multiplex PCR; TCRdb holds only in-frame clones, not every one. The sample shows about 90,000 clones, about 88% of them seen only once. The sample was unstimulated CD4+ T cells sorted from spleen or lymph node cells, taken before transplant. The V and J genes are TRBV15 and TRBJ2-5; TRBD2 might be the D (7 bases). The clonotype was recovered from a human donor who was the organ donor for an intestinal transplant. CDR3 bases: TGTGCCACCAGCAGAGAAGGGGGGGGGCTGTTCCAAGAGACCCAGTACTTC. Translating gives CATSREGGGLFQETQYF.